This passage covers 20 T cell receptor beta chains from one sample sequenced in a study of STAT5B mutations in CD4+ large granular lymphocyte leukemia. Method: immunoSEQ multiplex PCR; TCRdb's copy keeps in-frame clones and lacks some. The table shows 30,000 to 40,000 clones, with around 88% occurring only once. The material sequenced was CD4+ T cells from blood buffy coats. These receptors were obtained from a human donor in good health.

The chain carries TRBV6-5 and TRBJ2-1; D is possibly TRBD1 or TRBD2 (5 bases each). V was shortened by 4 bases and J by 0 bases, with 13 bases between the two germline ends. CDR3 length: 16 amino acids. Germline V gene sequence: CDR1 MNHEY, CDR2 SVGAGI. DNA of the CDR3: TGTGCCAGCAGTTCCCGGGGCCCGAGCTCCTACAATGAGCAGTTCTTC. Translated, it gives CASSSRGPSSYNEQFF.

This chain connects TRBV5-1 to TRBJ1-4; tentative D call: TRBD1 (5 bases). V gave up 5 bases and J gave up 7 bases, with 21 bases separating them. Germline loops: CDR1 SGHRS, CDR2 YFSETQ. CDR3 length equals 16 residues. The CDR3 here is CASSLGVRDSGEKLFF. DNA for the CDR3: TGCGCCAGCAGTCTCGGGGTCAGGGATTCGGGTGAAAAACTGTTTTTT.

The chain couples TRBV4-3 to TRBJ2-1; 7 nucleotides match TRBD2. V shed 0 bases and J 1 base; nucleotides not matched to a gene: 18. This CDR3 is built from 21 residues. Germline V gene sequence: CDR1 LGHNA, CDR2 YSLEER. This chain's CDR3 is CASSQDLGGRGSVGSYNEQFF. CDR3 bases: TGCGCCAGCAGCCAAGATCTGGGCGGGAGAGGCAGTGTTGGGTCCTACAATGAGCAGTTCTTC.

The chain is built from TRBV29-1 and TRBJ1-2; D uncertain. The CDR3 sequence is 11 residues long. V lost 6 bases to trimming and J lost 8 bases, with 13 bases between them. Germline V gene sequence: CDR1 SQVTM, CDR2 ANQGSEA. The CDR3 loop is CSVAEDRGYTF. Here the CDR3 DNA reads TGCAGCGTCGCGGAGGATCGGGGCTACACCTTC.

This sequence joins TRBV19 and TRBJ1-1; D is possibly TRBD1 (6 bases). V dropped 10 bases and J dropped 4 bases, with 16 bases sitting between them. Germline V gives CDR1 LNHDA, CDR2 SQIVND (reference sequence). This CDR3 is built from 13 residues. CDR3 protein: CATHRVGTTEAFF. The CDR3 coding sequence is TGTGCCACCCACAGGGTGGGGACCACTGAAGCTTTCTTT.

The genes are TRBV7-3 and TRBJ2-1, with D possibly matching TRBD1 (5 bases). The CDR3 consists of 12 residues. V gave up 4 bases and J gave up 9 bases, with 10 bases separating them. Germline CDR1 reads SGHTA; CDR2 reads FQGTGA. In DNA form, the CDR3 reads TGTGCCAGCAGCTCACAGGATCGTGAGCAGTTCTTC. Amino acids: CASSSQDREQFF.

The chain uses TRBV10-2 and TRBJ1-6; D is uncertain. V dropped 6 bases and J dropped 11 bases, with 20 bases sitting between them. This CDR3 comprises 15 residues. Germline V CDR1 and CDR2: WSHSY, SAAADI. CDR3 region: CASSPSDPGVTPLHF. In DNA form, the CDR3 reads TGCGCCAGCAGCCCCTCCGATCCAGGCGTAACACCCCTCCACTTT.

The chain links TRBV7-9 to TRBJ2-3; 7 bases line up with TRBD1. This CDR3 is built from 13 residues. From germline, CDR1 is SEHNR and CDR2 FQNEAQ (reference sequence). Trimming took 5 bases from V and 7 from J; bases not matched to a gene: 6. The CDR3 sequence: CASSPTGVNTQYF. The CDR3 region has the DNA TGTGCCAGCAGCCCAACAGGGGTAAATACGCAGTATTTT. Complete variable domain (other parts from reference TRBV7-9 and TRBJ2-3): DTGVSQNPRHKITKRGQNVTFRCDPISEHNRLYWYRQTLGQGPEFLTYFQNEAQLEKSRLLSDRFSAERPKGSFSTLEIQRTEQGDSAMYLCASSPTGVNTQYFGPGTRLTVL.

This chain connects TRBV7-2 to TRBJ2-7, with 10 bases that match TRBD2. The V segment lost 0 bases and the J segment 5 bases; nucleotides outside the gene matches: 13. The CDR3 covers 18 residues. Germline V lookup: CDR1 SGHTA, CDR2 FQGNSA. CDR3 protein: CASSLASGRASGSNEQYF. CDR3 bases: TGTGCCAGCAGCTTAGCCTCCGGCCGGGCTAGCGGGAGTAACGAGCAGTACTTC.

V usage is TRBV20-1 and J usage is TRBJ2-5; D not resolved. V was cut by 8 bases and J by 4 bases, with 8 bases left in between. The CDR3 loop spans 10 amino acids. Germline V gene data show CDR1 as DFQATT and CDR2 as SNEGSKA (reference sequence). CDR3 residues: CSSTLETQYF. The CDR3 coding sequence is TGCAGTTCAACGCTAGAGACCCAGTACTTC.

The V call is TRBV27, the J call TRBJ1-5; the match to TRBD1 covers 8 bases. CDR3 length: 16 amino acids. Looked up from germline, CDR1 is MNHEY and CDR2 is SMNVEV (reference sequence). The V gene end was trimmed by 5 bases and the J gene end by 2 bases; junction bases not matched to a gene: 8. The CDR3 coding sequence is TGTGCCAGCAGTCTCACCACAGGGGGTCGCAATCAGCCCCAGCATTTT. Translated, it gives CASSLTTGGRNQPQHF.

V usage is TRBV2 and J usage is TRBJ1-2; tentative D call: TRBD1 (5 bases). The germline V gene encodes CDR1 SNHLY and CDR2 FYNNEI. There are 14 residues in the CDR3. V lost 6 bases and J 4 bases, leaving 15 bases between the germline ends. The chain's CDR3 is CASRGITRGYGYTF. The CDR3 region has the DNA TGTGCCAGCAGGGGGATCACAAGGGGCTATGGCTACACCTTC.

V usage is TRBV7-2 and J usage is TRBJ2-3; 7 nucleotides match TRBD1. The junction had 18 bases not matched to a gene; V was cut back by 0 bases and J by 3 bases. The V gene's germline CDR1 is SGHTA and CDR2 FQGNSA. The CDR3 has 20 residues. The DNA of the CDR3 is TGTGCCAGCAGCTTAGCTCCTGGCGCGCAACGAGGGGGCCGTACAGATACGCAGTATTTT. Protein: CASSLAPGAQRGGRTDTQYF.

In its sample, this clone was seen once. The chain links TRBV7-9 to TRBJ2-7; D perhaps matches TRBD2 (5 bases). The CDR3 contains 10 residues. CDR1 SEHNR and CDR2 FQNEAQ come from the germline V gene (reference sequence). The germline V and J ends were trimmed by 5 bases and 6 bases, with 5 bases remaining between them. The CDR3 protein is CASSGGEQYF. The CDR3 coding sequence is TGTGCCAGCAGCGGAGGCGAGCAGTACTTC.

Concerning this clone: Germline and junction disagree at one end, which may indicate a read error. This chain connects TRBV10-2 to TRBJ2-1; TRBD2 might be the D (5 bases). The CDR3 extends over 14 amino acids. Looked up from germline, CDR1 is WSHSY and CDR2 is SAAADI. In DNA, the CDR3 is TGCGCCAGCAGTGAGCGGGAAAAGTACAGTGAGCAGTTCTTC. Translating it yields CASSEREKYSEQFF.

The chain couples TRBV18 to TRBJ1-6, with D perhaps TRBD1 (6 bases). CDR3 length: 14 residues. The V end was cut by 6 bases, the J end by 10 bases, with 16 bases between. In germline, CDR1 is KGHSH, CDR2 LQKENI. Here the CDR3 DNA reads TGTGCCAGCTCCCAACAGGGAGTGGGGTCACCCCTCCACTTT. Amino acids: CASSQQGVGSPLHF.

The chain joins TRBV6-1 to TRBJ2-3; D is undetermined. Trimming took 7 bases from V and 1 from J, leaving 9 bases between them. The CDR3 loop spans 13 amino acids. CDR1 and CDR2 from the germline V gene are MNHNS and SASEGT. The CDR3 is CASNGVGTDTQYF. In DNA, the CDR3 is TGTGCCAGCAATGGAGTTGGCACAGATACGCAGTATTTT.

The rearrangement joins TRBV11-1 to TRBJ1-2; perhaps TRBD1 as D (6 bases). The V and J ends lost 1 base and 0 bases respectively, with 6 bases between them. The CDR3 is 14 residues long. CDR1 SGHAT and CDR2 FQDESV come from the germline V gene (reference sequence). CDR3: CASSLGTANYGYTF. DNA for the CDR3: TGTGCCAGCAGCTTAGGGACAGCTAACTATGGCTACACCTTC.

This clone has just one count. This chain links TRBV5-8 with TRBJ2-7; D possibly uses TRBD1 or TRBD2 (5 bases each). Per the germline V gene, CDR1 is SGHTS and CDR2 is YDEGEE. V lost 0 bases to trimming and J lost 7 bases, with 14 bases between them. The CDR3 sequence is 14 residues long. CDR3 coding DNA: TGTGCCAGCAGCTTGGCGGGACCGCGAGAGGAGCAGTACTTC. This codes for CASSLAGPREEQYF.

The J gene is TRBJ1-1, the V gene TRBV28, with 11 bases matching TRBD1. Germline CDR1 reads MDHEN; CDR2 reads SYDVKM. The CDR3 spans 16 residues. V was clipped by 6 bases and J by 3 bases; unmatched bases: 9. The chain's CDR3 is CASRKDRGRGDTEAFF. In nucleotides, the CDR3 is TGTGCCAGCAGGAAGGACAGGGGGCGTGGGGACACTGAAGCTTTCTTT.